This T cell receptor beta chain was identified in a study of shared clonotypes between healthy human individuals. V lost 8 bases and J lost 3; bases outside the gene matches: 6. The germline V gene has CDR1 SGHTA and CDR2 FQGNSA. CDR3 length equals 15 residues. Clones were sequenced by immunoSEQ multiplex PCR, and TCRdb holds only the in-frame ones, with some missing. The table includes 500,000 or so clones, around 96% detected once. The genes are TRBV7-2 and TRBJ2-3; 12 bases agree with TRBD2. The receptor was isolated from a woman between 25 and 40 years old in good health. Input material: naive CD4+ T cells sorted from blood. Subset of the sample: CD45RA+ positively selected. CDR3 DNA sequence: TGTGCCAGCGGGTCCGGGACTAGCGGGACAGATACGCAGTATTTT. This codes for CASGSGTSGTDTQYF.